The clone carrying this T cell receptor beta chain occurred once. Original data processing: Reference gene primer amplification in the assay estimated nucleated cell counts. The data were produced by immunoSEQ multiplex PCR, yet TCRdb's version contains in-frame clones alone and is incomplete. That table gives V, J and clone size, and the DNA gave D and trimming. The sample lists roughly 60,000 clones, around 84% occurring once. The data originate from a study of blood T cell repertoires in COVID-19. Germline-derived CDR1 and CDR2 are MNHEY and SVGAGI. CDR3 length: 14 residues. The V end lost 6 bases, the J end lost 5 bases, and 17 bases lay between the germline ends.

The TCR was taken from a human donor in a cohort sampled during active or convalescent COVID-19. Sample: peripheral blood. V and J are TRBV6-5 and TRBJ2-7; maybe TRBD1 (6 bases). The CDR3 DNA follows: TGTGCCAGCAGGGACCACATGGCAGGGGACGAGCAGTACTTC. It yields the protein CASRDHMAGDEQYF.